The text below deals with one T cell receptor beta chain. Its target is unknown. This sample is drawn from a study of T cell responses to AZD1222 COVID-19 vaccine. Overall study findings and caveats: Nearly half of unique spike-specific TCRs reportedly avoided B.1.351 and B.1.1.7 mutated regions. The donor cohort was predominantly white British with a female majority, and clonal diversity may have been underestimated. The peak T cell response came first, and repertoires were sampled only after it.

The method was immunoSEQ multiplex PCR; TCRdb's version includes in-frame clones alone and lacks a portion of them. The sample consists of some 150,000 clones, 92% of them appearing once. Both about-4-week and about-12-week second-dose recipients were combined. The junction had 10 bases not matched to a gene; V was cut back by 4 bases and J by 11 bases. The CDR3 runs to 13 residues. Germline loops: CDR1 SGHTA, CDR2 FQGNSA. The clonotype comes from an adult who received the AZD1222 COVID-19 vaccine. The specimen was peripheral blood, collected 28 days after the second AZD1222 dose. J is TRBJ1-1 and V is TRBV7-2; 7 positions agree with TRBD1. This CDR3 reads CASSSGGRREAFF. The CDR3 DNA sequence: TGTGCCAGCAGCTCAGGGGGGCGCAGGGAGGCTTTCTTT.